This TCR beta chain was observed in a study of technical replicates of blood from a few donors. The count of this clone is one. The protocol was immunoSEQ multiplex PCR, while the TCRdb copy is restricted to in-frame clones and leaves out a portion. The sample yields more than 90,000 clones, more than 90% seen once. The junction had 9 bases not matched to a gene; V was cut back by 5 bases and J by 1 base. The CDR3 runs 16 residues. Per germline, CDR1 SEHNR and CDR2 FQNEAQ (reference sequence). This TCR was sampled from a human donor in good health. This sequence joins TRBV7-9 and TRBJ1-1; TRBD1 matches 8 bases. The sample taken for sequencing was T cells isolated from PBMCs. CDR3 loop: CASSSRTGNRNTEAFF. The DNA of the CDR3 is TGTGCCAGCAGCAGCAGGACAGGGAATAGGAACACTGAAGCTTTCTTT.